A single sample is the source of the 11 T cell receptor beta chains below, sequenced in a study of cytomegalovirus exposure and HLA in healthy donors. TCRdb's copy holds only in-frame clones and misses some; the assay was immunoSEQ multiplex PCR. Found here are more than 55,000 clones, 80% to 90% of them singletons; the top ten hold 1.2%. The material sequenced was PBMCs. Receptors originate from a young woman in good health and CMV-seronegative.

This CDR3 reads CASSHRDRAYEQYF. CDR3 nucleotide sequence: TGTGCCAGCAGCCACCGCGACAGAGCCTACGAGCAGTACTTC. This chain uses TRBV5-5 with TRBJ2-7, with D maybe TRBD1 (5 bases). V was trimmed by 4 bases and J by 2 bases, leaving 13 bases between them. Germline-derived CDR1 and CDR2 are SGHKS and YYEKEE (reference sequence). The CDR3 is 14 residues long.

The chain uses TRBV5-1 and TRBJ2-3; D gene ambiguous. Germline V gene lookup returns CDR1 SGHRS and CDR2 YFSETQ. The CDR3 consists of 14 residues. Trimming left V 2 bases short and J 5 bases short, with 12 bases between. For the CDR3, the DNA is TGCGCCAGCAGCTTCGCTGCCAGTCAAGATACGCAGTATTTT. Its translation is CASSFAASQDTQYF.

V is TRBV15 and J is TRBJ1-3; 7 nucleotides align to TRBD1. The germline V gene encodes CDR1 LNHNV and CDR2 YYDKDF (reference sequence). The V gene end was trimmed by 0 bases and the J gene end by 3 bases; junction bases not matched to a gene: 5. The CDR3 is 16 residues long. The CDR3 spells CATSRDRGFSGNTIYF. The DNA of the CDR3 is TGTGCCACCAGCAGAGACAGGGGGTTTAGTGGAAACACCATATATTTT.

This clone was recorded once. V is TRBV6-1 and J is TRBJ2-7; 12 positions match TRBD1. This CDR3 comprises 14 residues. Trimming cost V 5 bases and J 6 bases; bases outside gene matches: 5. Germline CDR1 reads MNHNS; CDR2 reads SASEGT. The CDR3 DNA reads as TGTGCCAGCAGTCTGGGACAGGGGGCCTTCGAGCAGTACTTC. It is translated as CASSLGQGAFEQYF.

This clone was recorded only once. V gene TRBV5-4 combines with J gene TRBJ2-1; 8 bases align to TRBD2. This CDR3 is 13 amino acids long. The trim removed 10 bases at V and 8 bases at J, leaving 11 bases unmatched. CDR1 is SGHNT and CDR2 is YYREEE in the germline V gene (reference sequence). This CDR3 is CASQREYIDEQFF. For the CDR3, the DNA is TGTGCCTCCCAGCGGGAGTACATCGATGAGCAGTTCTTC. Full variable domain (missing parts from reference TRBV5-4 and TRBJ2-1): ETGVTQSPTHLIKTRGQQVTLRCSSQSGHNTVSWYQQALGQGPQFIFQYYREEENGRGNFPPRFSGLQFPNYSSELNVNALELDDSALYLCASQREYIDEQFFGPGTRLTVL.

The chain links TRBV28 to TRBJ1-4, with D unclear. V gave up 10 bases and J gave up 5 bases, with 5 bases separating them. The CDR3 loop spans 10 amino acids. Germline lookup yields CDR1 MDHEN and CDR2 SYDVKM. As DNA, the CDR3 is TGTGCCACGGGGAATGAAAAACTGTTTTTT. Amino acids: CATGNEKLFF.

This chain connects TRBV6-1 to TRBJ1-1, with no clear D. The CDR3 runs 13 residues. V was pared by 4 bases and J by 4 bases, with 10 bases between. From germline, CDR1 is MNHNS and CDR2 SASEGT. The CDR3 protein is CASSVSSGTEAFF. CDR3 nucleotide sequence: TGTGCCAGCAGTGTCTCTTCAGGCACTGAAGCTTTCTTT.

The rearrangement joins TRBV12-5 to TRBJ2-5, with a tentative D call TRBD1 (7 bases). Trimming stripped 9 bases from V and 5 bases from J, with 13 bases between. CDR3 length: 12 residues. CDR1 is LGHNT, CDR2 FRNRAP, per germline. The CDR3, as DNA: TGTGCTAGAGGAGGGGGCTGGGAGACCCAGTACTTC. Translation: CARGGGWETQYF.

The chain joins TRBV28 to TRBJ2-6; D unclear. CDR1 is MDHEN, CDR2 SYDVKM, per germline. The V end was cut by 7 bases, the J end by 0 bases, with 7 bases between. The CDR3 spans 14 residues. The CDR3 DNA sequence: TGTGCCAGCACCCTGAGCTCTGGGGCCAACGTCCTGACTTTC. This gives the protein CASTLSSGANVLTF.

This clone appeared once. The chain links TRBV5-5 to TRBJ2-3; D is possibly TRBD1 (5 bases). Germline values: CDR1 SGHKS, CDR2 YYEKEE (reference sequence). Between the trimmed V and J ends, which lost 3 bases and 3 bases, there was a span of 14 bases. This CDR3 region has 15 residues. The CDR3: CASSWGTTVTDTQYF. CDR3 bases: TGTGCCAGCAGCTGGGGCACGACAGTGACAGATACGCAGTATTTT.

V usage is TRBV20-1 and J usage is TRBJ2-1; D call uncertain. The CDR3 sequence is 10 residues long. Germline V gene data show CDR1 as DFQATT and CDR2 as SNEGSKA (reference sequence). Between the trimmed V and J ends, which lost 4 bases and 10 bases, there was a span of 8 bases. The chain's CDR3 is CSAKALEQFF. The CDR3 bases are TGCAGTGCTAAGGCACTAGAGCAGTTCTTC.